This T cell receptor beta chain was identified during a study of cytotoxic CD8 clonotypes in ibrutinib-treated CLL. Whole-study results and caveats: Having risen at ibrutinib response, clonality had fallen back toward baseline by progression.

Germline CDR1 MNHEY, CDR2 SMNVEV (reference sequence). Trimming cost V 3 bases and J 5 bases; bases outside gene matches: 8. This CDR3 has 16 residues. Profiling relied on immunoSEQ multiplex PCR, and the TCRdb table lists in-frame clones only, not all of them. The sample gives about 150,000 clones, roughly three quarters of which show up once; 9.5% to 15% is in the top ten. A note on this clone: Its antigen is unidentified.

This TCR was recovered from a human donor with chronic lymphocytic leukemia. The rearrangement links TRBV27 to TRBJ2-7, with 12 bases that match TRBD2. Specimen: PBMCs, collected after 12 months of ibrutinib treatment. CDR3 nucleotides: TGTGCCAGCAGTTTCTCCGGACTAGCGGGATCCCACGAGCAGTACTTC. This encodes CASSFSGLAGSHEQYF.